The source of this T cell receptor beta chain is a study of blood T cells in healthy people across ages. Study information: Per every two T cells, about one barcoded beta molecule was captured by template switching. Study-wide points: Unsorted PBMCs ruled out conclusive naive versus antigen-experienced comparison. Older individuals had lower TCR beta diversity per million T cells (the decline was roughly linear).

A sample-barcoded 5' primer and a J-beta primer mix were used in a second PCR of about 7 to 12 cycles. MiXCR was run by TCRdb on the 5' RACE reads, yielding one entry per CDR3 protein. The profile shows under 950,000 distinct CDR3 sequences, roughly 20% of them singletons. V lost 5 bases, J lost 7 bases, and 10 bases stayed unmatched. Germline assignment: CDR1 MNHEY and CDR2 SMNVEV (reference sequence). The CDR3 has 15 residues. Sample donors were healthy Caucasian individuals that came from Russia, aged about 6 to 100. A few counts support this clonotype. Its antigen remains unknown. V and J are TRBV27 and TRBJ1-4; 7 nucleotides align to TRBD1. Sequenced material: blood. This sequence originates from a man aged 65 to 85 in good health. The CDR3 DNA follows: TGTGCCAGCAGTCCGTACAGGGGTTGGGGTGAAAAACTGTTTTTT. This gives the protein CASSPYRGWGEKLFF.